The 21 T cell receptor beta chains listed next were all sequenced from one sample in a study of T cells in Graves' hyperthyroidism and ophthalmopathy. Regions amplified from RNA transcripts were the TCR beta CDR3 regions. Researchers ran a first-round RT-PCR on the TCR CDR3 using the HTBI primer set. Each CDR3 protein gets one entry after TCRdb re-called the multiplex PCR reads with MiXCR. The table lists about 370,000 distinct CDR3 sequences, roughly 15% of them singletons. The sample taken for sequencing was blood. These receptors were obtained from an older woman with Graves' ophthalmopathy.

The chain carries TRBV20-1 and TRBJ1-2; D is possibly TRBD1 (6 bases). The V gene's germline CDR1 is DFQATT and CDR2 SNEGSKA (reference sequence). The CDR3 consists of 13 residues. In DNA form, the CDR3 reads TGCAGCTCGCTGGGGGCGCCCAACTATGGCTACACCTTC. Translating gives CSSLGAPNYGYTF.

This clonotype was seen many times. J is TRBJ2-3 and V is TRBV7-2, with TRBD2 matching 7 bases. Germline CDR1 is SGHTA and CDR2 is FQGNSA. V was clipped by 4 bases and J by 4 bases; unmatched bases: 5. This CDR3 has 14 amino acids. Here the CDR3 DNA reads TGTGCCAGCAGCTCGGGAGGAAGTGCAGATACGCAGTATTTT. This gives the protein CASSSGGSADTQYF. Looking up the rest from reference TRBV7-2 and TRBJ2-3 gives the full variable domain: GAGVSQSPSNKVTEKGKDVELRCDPISGHTALYWYRQSLGQGLEFLIYFQGNSAPDKSGLPSDRFSAERTGGSVSTLTIQRTQQEDSAVYLCASSSGGSADTQYFGPGTRLTVL.

There are many counts of this clonotype. The chain carries TRBV6-2 or TRBV6-3 and TRBJ2-7; 13 nucleotides agree with TRBD2. CDR3 length: 16 residues. J was trimmed by 3 bases and V by 5 bases; bases with no gene match: 7. Germline V gene data show CDR1 as MNHEY and CDR2 as SVGEGT. CDR3 region: CASSTGTSGNLYEQYF. DNA of the CDR3: TGTGCCAGCAGTACTGGGACTAGCGGGAACCTCTACGAGCAGTACTTC.

This clonotype was counted only a few times. J is TRBJ1-2 and V is TRBV6-1; D is uncertain. The CDR3 runs 10 residues. CDR1 MNHNS and CDR2 SASEGT come from the germline V gene. Trimming stripped 6 bases from V and 6 bases from J, with 5 bases between. CDR3 protein: CASSRNGYTF. The CDR3 bases are TGTGCCAGCAGCCGCAATGGCTACACCTTC.

The J gene is TRBJ2-7, the V gene TRBV7-9; D is perhaps TRBD2 (5 bases). Trimming removed 4 bases at V and 5 bases at J, with 9 bases between. The CDR3 has 12 residues. CDR1 SEHNR and CDR2 FQNEAQ come from the germline V gene (reference sequence). In DNA, the CDR3 is TGTGCCAGCAGCTCCATGGGAGACGAGCAGTACTTC. This translates into CASSSMGDEQYF.

The V gene is TRBV4-1, the J gene TRBJ2-1, with a possible D match to TRBD2 (5 bases). Trimming cost V 3 bases and J 5 bases, with 20 bases left between them. This CDR3 comprises 17 residues. Germline CDR1 MGHRA, CDR2 YSYEKL. Written as DNA, the CDR3 is TGCGCCAGCAGCCAGGCCTCACTAGTTCAGCTCCACAATGAGCAGTTCTTC. Amino acid sequence: CASSQASLVQLHNEQFF.

The rearrangement uses TRBV18 and TRBJ2-7; maybe TRBD2 (6 bases). The V gene's germline CDR1 is KGHSH and CDR2 LQKENI. The CDR3 has 15 residues. Deletions cut 1 base from V and 0 bases from J, with 10 bases between. CDR3 in DNA: TGTGCCAGCTCACCACGGGACGGGGGCTCCTACGAGCAGTACTTC. It yields the protein CASSPRDGGSYEQYF.

This clonotype was picked up many times. The V gene is TRBV20-1, the J gene TRBJ1-2; 8 bases agree with TRBD1. The length of the CDR3 is 16 residues. The V gene's germline CDR1 is DFQATT and CDR2 SNEGSKA (reference sequence). J was trimmed by 2 bases and V by 3 bases; bases with no gene match: 11. The CDR3: CSARPGRTGQNYGYTF. For the CDR3, the DNA is TGCAGTGCTAGGCCCGGTAGGACAGGGCAGAACTATGGCTACACCTTC.

This clonotype was detected many times. The J gene is TRBJ2-7, the V gene TRBV29-1; D is possibly TRBD1 (6 bases). The CDR3 is made up of 14 amino acids. Trimming stripped 3 bases from V and 1 base from J, with 13 bases between. Germline-derived CDR1 and CDR2 are SQVTM and ANQGSEA. CDR3 amino acids: CSVEVRGQSYEQYF. The CDR3, as DNA: TGCAGCGTTGAGGTGAGGGGACAATCCTACGAGCAGTACTTC.

The chain joins TRBV9 to TRBJ1-2, with D possibly matching TRBD1 (6 bases). The CDR3 has 15 residues. V lost 4 bases and J 3 bases, leaving 16 bases between the germline ends. Germline V gene data show CDR1 as SGDLS and CDR2 as YYNGEE. Here the CDR3 DNA reads TGTGCCAGCAGCCCCGGGGGGGGCCAAGACTATGGCTACACCTTC. Amino acid sequence: CASSPGGGQDYGYTF.

This clonotype was detected a few times. The chain uses TRBV29-1 and TRBJ2-7; tentatively, D is TRBD1 (5 bases). Per germline, CDR1 SQVTM and CDR2 ANQGSEA. V was shortened by 8 bases and J by 3 bases, with 14 bases between the two germline ends. This CDR3 comprises 12 residues. The DNA of the CDR3 is TGCAGCTTCTCCCAGGGAAGCTACGAGCAGTACTTC. It is translated as CSFSQGSYEQYF.

Note on this clonotype: Compared with germline, one end of the junction differs, possibly owing to a read error. CDR3 sequence: CASSLVTGPGYGYAF. The CDR3 DNA is TGTGCCAGCAGCTTGGTGACAGGGCCTGGGTATGGCTACGCCTTC. V gene TRBV11-2 combines with J gene TRBJ1-2; TRBD1 agrees at 7 bases. The CDR3 covers 15 residues. The germline CDR1 and CDR2 sequences are SGHAT and FQNNGV.

The chain recombines TRBV5-1 with TRBJ1-3; 8 bases fit TRBD1. The CDR3 extends over 13 amino acids. Germline loops: CDR1 SGHRS, CDR2 YFSETQ. V was pared by 3 bases and J by 4 bases, with 0 bases of the junction left unmatched. The CDR3 protein is CASSWTGGNTIYF. The DNA of the CDR3 is TGCGCCAGCAGCTGGACAGGGGGAAACACCATATATTTT.

This clonotype was seen many times. The chain combines TRBV28 with TRBJ1-5; D call uncertain. Trimming removed 5 bases at V and 0 bases at J, with 14 bases between. The CDR3 covers 16 residues. Germline loops: CDR1 MDHEN, CDR2 SYDVKM. The CDR3 DNA reads TGTGCCAGCAGTCACTCGGCGGGCGGTAGCAATCAGCCCCAGCATTTT. Its protein product is CASSHSAGGSNQPQHF.

The gene calls are TRBV28 and TRBJ2-7; 8 nucleotides align to TRBD2. Germline trimming cut 7 bases from V and 2 bases from J; bases unmatched to any gene: 4. CDR1 is MDHEN, CDR2 SYDVKM, per germline. The CDR3 is 13 amino acids. The CDR3 region has the DNA TGTGCCAGCATGCTAGCGGGCCCCTACGAGCAGTACTTC. Its translation is CASMLAGPYEQYF.

The chain carries TRBV11-2 and TRBJ1-4; 9 bases align to TRBD1. Germline V gene sequence: CDR1 SGHAT, CDR2 FQNNGV. Trimming at V came to 5 bases and at J to 4 bases, leaving 8 bases not matched to a gene. The CDR3 extends over 16 amino acids. The CDR3 sequence is CASSIGTGWGNEKLFF. The CDR3 nucleotides are TGTGCCAGCAGCATCGGGACAGGGTGGGGTAATGAAAAACTGTTTTTT.

There are a few counts of this clonotype. A single base separates this from a much larger clone, so it may be a read error. This sequence joins TRBV2 and TRBJ2-3; TRBD1 matches 12 bases. Germline assignment: CDR1 SNHLY and CDR2 FYNNEI. The CDR3 is made up of 15 amino acids. Written as DNA, the CDR3 is TGTGCCAGCAATCGGGACAGGGGGCTAGGAGATGCGCAGTATTTT. It codes for CASNRDRGLGDAQYF.

The table lists this clonotype with many counts. The rearrangement links TRBV6-1 to TRBJ2-7; D is possibly TRBD2 (6 bases). In germline, CDR1 is MNHNS, CDR2 SASEGT. V lost 5 bases and J 1 base, leaving 15 bases between the germline ends. This CDR3 is 15 amino acids long. Here the CDR3 reads CASSTPGLSSYEQYF. The CDR3 DNA reads TGTGCCAGCAGTACTCCGGGACTGTCTTCCTACGAGCAGTACTTC.

At least ten counts were recorded for this clonotype. The rearrangement joins TRBV28 to TRBJ1-2; 8 bases agree with TRBD1. CDR1 is MDHEN and CDR2 is SYDVKM in the germline V gene. This CDR3 spans 16 amino acids. J gave up 6 bases and V 5 bases, and 14 bases lay outside the gene matches. The CDR3 DNA reads TGTGCCAGCAGTCCCAGACAGGGGAATAAAGGCGATGGCTACACCTTC. Its translation is CASSPRQGNKGDGYTF.

This clonotype was seen ten or more times. The rearrangement links TRBV24-1 to TRBJ2-2, with TRBD1 identical over 10 bases. Germline CDR1 reads KGHDR; CDR2 reads SFDVKD. V dropped 2 bases and J dropped 5; count of bases not matched to a gene: 1. The CDR3 is 15 residues long. CDR3 loop: CATSDWGQGTGELFF. The CDR3 nucleotides are TGTGCCACCAGTGATTGGGGACAGGGGACCGGGGAGCTGTTTTTT.

This clonotype was detected many times. The chain combines TRBV20-1 with TRBJ2-5, with 8 bases fitting TRBD2. Trimming cost V 6 bases and J 4 bases; bases outside gene matches: 13. This CDR3 has 15 residues. Germline V gives CDR1 DFQATT, CDR2 SNEGSKA (reference sequence). In nucleotides, the CDR3 is TGCAGTGCGCAGGGTCGGGAGGGCCGTCGAGAGACCCAGTACTTC. Protein product: CSAQGREGRRETQYF.